The 19 T cell receptor beta chains below all came from one sample that was sequenced in a study of response to subunit inactivated influenza vaccine. TCRdb reprocessed the RT-PCR reads via MiXCR and lists one record per CDR3 protein. The sample has roughly 760,000 distinct CDR3 sequences, roughly 20% seen once. Sequencing used PBMCs from blood, obtained 5 days after vaccination. These receptors all stem from a man in his fifties who received an inactivated influenza vaccine.

This clonotype has at least ten counts. This chain links TRBV6-5 with TRBJ2-1; 12 bases fit TRBD2. The CDR3 runs to 18 residues. Germline assignment: CDR1 MNHEY and CDR2 SVGAGI. J was trimmed by 3 bases and V by 0 bases; bases with no gene match: 6. Here the CDR3 reads CASSYSTSGSRGYNEQFF. CDR3 in DNA: TGTGCCAGCAGTTACTCGACTAGCGGGAGCAGAGGCTACAATGAGCAGTTCTTC.

At least ten counts were recorded for this clonotype. This chain connects TRBV29-1 to TRBJ2-1; TRBD1 aligns across 9 bases. V trimming: 4 bases; J trimming: 9 bases; junction bases outside the gene matches: 10. Per the germline V gene, CDR1 is SQVTM and CDR2 is ANQGSEA. CDR3 size: 14 residues. CDR3 loop: CSVVRTGVTGEQFF. The CDR3 DNA reads TGCAGCGTTGTCCGGACAGGGGTCACCGGTGAGCAGTTCTTC.

This clonotype turned up a few times. The chain carries TRBV7-9 and TRBJ1-2; 9 bases line up with TRBD1. CDR3 length equals 14 residues. Germline CDR1 reads SEHNR; CDR2 reads FQNEAQ (reference sequence). Germline trimming cut 5 bases from V and 7 bases from J; bases unmatched to any gene: 8. CDR3 protein: CASSTSGTGFGYTF. CDR3 coding DNA: TGTGCCAGCAGCACGTCCGGGACAGGGTTTGGCTACACCTTC.

The rearrangement joins TRBV6-2 or TRBV6-3 to TRBJ2-7, with TRBD2 matching 12 bases. Per germline, CDR1 MNHEY and CDR2 SVGEGT. The junction had 6 bases not matched to a gene; V was cut back by 0 bases and J by 3 bases. The CDR3 contains 17 residues. CDR3 nucleotides: TGTGCCAGCAGTTACTCGATGCTAGCGGGGGGGATCTACGAGCAGTACTTC. Protein: CASSYSMLAGGIYEQYF.

V and J are TRBV4-2 and TRBJ2-3, with D tentatively TRBD2 (5 bases). V was cut by 1 base and J by 2 bases, with 13 bases left in between. The CDR3 runs 16 residues. CDR1 LGHNA and CDR2 YNFKEQ come from the germline V gene. DNA for the CDR3: TGTGCCAGCAGCCAAGGGGCGGGCGGACCCACAGATACGCAGTATTTT. Encoded protein: CASSQGAGGPTDTQYF.

This clonotype came up a few times. The chain combines TRBV28 with TRBJ2-4; 8 bases are shared with TRBD2. V was pared by 4 bases and J by 1 base, with 9 bases of the junction left unmatched. The germline gives CDR1 MDHEN, CDR2 SYDVKM. The CDR3 spans 17 residues. The CDR3 sequence is CASSSSGTSVAKNIQYF. Here the CDR3 DNA reads TGTGCCAGCAGTTCCTCCGGGACTAGTGTGGCCAAAAACATTCAGTACTTC.

The gene calls are TRBV20-1 and TRBJ2-7, with 10 bases lining up with TRBD2. CDR1 is DFQATT and CDR2 is SNEGSKA in the germline V gene (reference sequence). J lost 6 bases, V lost 3 bases, and 5 bases had no gene match. This CDR3 region has 13 residues. The CDR3 loop reads CSASGRTSGEQYF. The CDR3 coding sequence is TGCAGTGCTAGTGGTAGGACTAGCGGCGAGCAGTACTTC.

The rearrangement uses TRBV7-6 and TRBJ2-1; D not certain. The CDR3 has 15 residues. Trimming stripped 7 bases from V and 0 bases from J, with 13 bases between. Germline V lookup: CDR1 SGHVS, CDR2 FNYEAQ. In nucleotides, the CDR3 is TGTGCCAGCACCGGTGGACCGGACTCCTACAATGAGCAGTTCTTC. Its protein is CASTGGPDSYNEQFF.

This chain connects TRBV7-9 to TRBJ2-1, with 11 bases matching TRBD2. With V trimmed by 4 bases and J by 7 bases, 6 bases remained unmatched. This CDR3 has 15 residues. In germline, CDR1 is SEHNR, CDR2 FQNEAQ (reference sequence). CDR3 sequence reads: CASSSGTSGQNEQFF. CDR3 nucleotides: TGTGCCAGCAGCTCCGGGACTAGCGGCCAAAATGAGCAGTTCTTC.

This chain connects TRBV29-1 to TRBJ1-2; D remains ambiguous. The CDR3 loop spans 10 amino acids. V lost 5 bases and J 4 bases, leaving 5 bases between the germline ends. Germline CDR1 SQVTM, CDR2 ANQGSEA. Here the CDR3 DNA reads TGCAGCGTTTACACCTATGGCTACACCTTC. It is translated as CSVYTYGYTF.

The chain joins TRBV4-1 to TRBJ2-7; possible D gene TRBD1, 6 bases. Germline V gives CDR1 MGHRA, CDR2 YSYEKL. V lost 7 bases and J 7 bases, leaving 20 bases between the germline ends. The CDR3 totals 14 residues. DNA of the CDR3: TGCGCCAGCACTTCCGGGACACCGGGTTTTGAGCAGTACTTC. It yields the protein CASTSGTPGFEQYF.

This clonotype was recorded once. The rearrangement links TRBV19 to TRBJ1-4, with a tentative D call TRBD1 (5 bases). Trimming took 3 bases from V and 7 from J, leaving 12 bases between them. Germline lookup yields CDR1 LNHDA and CDR2 SQIVND (reference sequence). The CDR3 totals 14 residues. Here the CDR3 reads CASSIGASGEKLFF. The DNA for the CDR3 is TGTGCCAGTAGTATCGGGGCTTCGGGTGAAAAACTGTTTTTT.

This clonotype was seen a handful of times. V gene TRBV10-3 combines with J gene TRBJ2-5; D not resolved. From germline, CDR1 is ENHRY and CDR2 SYGVKD. The V end lost 3 bases, the J end lost 4 bases, and 15 bases lay between the germline ends. CDR3 size: 15 residues. The CDR3 DNA follows: TGTGCCATCAGTGATCTCAAGGGATGGCGAGAGACCCAGTACTTC. Its protein product is CAISDLKGWRETQYF.

This clonotype was found a few times. DNA for the CDR3: TGTGCCATCAGGGCGACAGGGATGAACACTGAAGCTTTCTTT. It yields the protein CAIRATGMNTEAFF. V and J are TRBV10-3 and TRBJ1-1, with TRBD1 identical over 7 bases. The CDR3 length is 14 residues. In germline, CDR1 is ENHRY, CDR2 SYGVKD. V shed 6 bases, J shed 0 bases, and the junction held 4 bases outside the gene matches.

In this sample, this clonotype turned up a few times. The chain joins TRBV7-2 to TRBJ2-3; TRBD2 matches 12 bases. The ends lost 5 bases at V and 8 bases at J; junction bases unmatched: 14. The germline V gene has CDR1 SGHTA and CDR2 FQGNSA. CDR3 length equals 17 residues. CDR3 coding DNA: TGTGCCAGCAGCCTCCCTTTGTCTAGCGGGAGGGACCGTACGCAGTATTTT. Residues: CASSLPLSSGRDRTQYF.

This clonotype was seen only a few times. V usage is TRBV28 and J usage is TRBJ1-5; D remains unclear. Per germline, CDR1 MDHEN and CDR2 SYDVKM. The CDR3 is made up of 14 amino acids. V lost 2 bases and J 6 bases, leaving 11 bases between the germline ends. CDR3 in DNA: TGTGCCAGCAGTTTAGTCGGAGTTGGTCAGCCCCAGCATTTT. Protein product: CASSLVGVGQPQHF.

This clonotype was seen a handful of times. The CDR3 is CASSLLGGVYWDTEAFF. The DNA of the CDR3 is TGCGCCAGCAGCTTGTTAGGGGGGGTTTATTGGGACACTGAAGCTTTCTTT. The V and J genes are TRBV5-1 and TRBJ1-1; D may be TRBD1 (6 bases). CDR3 length: 17 amino acids. CDR1 is SGHRS, CDR2 YFSETQ, per germline. V lost 1 base and J 3 bases, leaving 19 bases between the germline ends.

The chain couples TRBV30 to TRBJ2-3; 8 bases are shared with TRBD2. The CDR3 covers 12 residues. V lost 7 bases and J lost 4; bases outside the gene matches: 4. CDR1 and CDR2 (germline): GTSNPN, SVGIG (reference sequence). The DNA for the CDR3 is TGTGCCTCCTCGGGGGGGCCAGATACGCAGTATTTT. Translated, it gives CASSGGPDTQYF.

V is TRBV2 and J is TRBJ2-1, with TRBD2 matching 13 bases. Germline V CDR1 and CDR2: SNHLY, FYNNEI. Trimming at V came to 2 bases and at J to 5 bases, leaving 3 bases not matched to a gene. This CDR3 has 16 amino acids. The CDR3 DNA is TGTGCCAGCAGTGAAACGGGACTAGCGGGGAACAATGAGCAGTTCTTC. Translated, it gives CASSETGLAGNNEQFF.